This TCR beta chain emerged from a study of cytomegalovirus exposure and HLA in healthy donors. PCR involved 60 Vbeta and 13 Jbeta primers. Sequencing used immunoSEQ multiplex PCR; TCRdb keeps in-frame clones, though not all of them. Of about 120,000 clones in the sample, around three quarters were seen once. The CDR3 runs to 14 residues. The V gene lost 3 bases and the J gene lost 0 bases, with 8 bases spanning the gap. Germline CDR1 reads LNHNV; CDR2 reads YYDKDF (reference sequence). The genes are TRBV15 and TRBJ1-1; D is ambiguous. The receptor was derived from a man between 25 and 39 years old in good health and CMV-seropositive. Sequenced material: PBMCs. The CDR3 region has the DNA TGTGCCACCAGCAGGCGGGAGATGAACACTGAAGCTTTCTTT. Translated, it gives CATSRREMNTEAFF. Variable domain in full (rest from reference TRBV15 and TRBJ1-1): DAMVIQNPRYQVTQFGKPVTLSCSQTLNHNVMYWYQQKSSQAPKLLFHYYDKDFNNEADTPDNFQSRRPNTSFCFLDIRSPGLGDTAMYLCATSRREMNTEAFFGQGTRLTVV.